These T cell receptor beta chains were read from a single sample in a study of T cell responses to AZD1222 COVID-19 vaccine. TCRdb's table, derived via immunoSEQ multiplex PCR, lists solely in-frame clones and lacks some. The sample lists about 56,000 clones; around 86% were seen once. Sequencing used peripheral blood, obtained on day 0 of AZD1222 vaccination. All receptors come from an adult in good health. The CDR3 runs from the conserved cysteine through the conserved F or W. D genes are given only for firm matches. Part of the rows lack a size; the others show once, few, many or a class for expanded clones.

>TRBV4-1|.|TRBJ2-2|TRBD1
CASSLHRGDTGELFF
TGCGCCAGCAGCTTACACAGGGGAGACACCGGGGAGCTGTTTTTT
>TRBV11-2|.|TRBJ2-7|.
CASSLVRVGEQYF
TGTGCCAGCAGCTTAGTCAGGGTCGGGGAGCAGTACTTC
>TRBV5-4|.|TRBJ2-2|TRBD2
CASSLGSSGRAAGELFF
TGTGCCAGCAGCTTGGGTTCTAGCGGGAGGGCCGCCGGGGAGCTGTTTTTT
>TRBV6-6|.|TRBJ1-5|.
CASKSQSSNQPQHF
TGTGCCAGCAAGAGTCAGTCTAGCAATCAGCCCCAGCATTTT
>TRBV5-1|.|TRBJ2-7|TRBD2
CASSFYSSGASYEQYF
TGCGCCAGCAGCTTTTACTCTAGCGGGGCCTCCTACGAGCAGTACTTC
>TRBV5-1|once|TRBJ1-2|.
CASSLGSDYGYTF
TGCGCCAGCAGCTTAGGATCCGACTATGGCTACACCTTC
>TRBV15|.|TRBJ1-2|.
CATSRDVSYGYTF
TGTGCCACCAGCAGAGACGTTTCCTATGGCTACACCTTC
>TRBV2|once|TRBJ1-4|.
CASSRGSGLLNEKLFF
TGTGCCAGCAGTAGGGGGTCTGGACTTCTCAATGAAAAACTGTTTTTT
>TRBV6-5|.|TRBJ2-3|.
CASSWGGADTDTQYF
TGTGCCAGCAGTTGGGGGGGGGCAGACACAGATACGCAGTATTTT
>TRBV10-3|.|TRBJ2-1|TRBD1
CAISRRDRGYNEQFF
TGTGCCATCAGTCGACGGGACAGGGGTTACAATGAGCAGTTCTTC
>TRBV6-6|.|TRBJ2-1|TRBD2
CASGLAGEGGFF
TGTGCCAGCGGACTAGCGGGAGAGGGGGGGTTCTTC
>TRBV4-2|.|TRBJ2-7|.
CASSQVSLTGYEQYF
TGTGCCAGCAGCCAAGTGAGTCTCACAGGCTACGAGCAGTACTTC
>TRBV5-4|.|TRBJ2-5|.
CASSFKFVETQYF
TGTGCCAGCAGCTTCAAGTTTGTGGAGACCCAGTACTTC
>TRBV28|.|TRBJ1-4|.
CASSRPMVNEKLFF
TGTGCCAGCAGCCGTCCCATGGTAAATGAAAAACTGTTTTTT
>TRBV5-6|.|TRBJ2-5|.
CASSLQEGVGETQYF
TGTGCCAGCAGCTTGCAGGAGGGGGTAGGAGAGACCCAGTACTTC
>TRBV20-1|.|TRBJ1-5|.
CSARKEQPQHF
TGCAGTGCTAGAAAGGAGCAGCCCCAGCATTTT
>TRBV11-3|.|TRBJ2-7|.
CASSLDGPSYEQYF
TGTGCCAGCAGCCTGGACGGTCCTTCCTACGAGCAGTACTTC
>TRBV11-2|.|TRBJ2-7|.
CASSLVQGLVEQYF
TGTGCCAGCAGCTTAGTTCAGGGGCTGGTCGAGCAGTACTTC
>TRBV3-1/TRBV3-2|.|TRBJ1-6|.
CASSLGGLSPLHF
TGTGCCAGCAGCCTCGGGGGACTCTCACCCCTCCACTTT
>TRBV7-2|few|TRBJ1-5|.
CASSLDGRNQPQHF
TGTGCCAGCAGCTTAGACGGACGCAATCAGCCCCAGCATTTT
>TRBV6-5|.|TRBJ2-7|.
CASSSPDYNYEQYF
TGTGCCAGCAGTTCTCCGGACTACAACTACGAGCAGTACTTC
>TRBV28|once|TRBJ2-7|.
CATRRWGKGYEQYF
TGTGCCACCAGGCGTTGGGGGAAGGGCTACGAGCAGTACTTC
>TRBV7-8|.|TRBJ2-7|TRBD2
CASSLVLSGLAGAEQYF
TGTGCCAGCAGCTTAGTTTTAAGTGGGCTAGCGGGAGCCGAGCAGTACTTC
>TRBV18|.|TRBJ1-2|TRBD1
CASSPTGAEGYTF
TGTGCCAGCTCACCTACAGGGGCGGAGGGCTACACCTTC
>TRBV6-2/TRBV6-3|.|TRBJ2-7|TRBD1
CASSYGDRVHEQYF
TGTGCCAGCAGTTACGGGGACAGGGTCCACGAGCAGTACTTC
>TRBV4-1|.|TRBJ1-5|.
CASSQEEQSNQPQHF
TGCGCCAGCAGCCAAGAAGAACAGAGCAATCAGCCCCAGCATTTT
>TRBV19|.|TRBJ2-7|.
CASSTYGADEQYF
TGTGCCAGTAGTACGTACGGGGCGGACGAGCAGTACTTC
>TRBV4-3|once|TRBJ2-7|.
CASSNRYRDHEQYF
TGCGCCAGCAGTAACCGGTACAGGGACCACGAGCAGTACTTC
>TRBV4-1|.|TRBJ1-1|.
CASSHFSVNTEAFF
TGCGCCAGCAGCCACTTCTCGGTAAACACTGAAGCTTTCTTT
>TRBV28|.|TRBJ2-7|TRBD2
CASSLESSGRPGYEQYF
TGTGCCAGCAGTTTAGAATCTAGCGGGAGGCCTGGCTACGAGCAGTACTTC
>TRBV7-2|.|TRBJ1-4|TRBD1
CASSSYRDRAEKLFF
TGTGCCAGCAGCTCATACCGGGACAGGGCTGAAAAACTGTTTTTT
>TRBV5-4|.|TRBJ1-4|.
CASSLNEKKLFF
TGTGCCAGCAGCTTGAACGAGAAAAAACTGTTTTTT
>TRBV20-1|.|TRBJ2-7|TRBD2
CSASGWGEWDYSYEQYF
TGCAGTGCTAGTGGTTGGGGTGAGTGGGACTATTCCTACGAGCAGTACTTC
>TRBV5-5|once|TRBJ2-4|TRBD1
CASSLQTGGDIQYF
TGTGCCAGCAGCTTACAGACAGGGGGTGACATTCAGTACTTC
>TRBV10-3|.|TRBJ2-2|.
CAISQQGANTGELFF
TGTGCCATCAGCCAACAGGGCGCGAACACCGGGGAGCTGTTTTTT
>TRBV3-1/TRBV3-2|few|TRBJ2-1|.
CASSQGGESTYNEQFF
TGTGCCAGCAGCCAAGGGGGTGAAAGCACCTACAATGAGCAGTTCTTC
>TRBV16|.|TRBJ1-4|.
CASSQLSNEKLFF
TGTGCCAGCAGCCAATTGTCTAATGAAAAACTGTTTTTT
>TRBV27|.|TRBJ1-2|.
CASSGNGYTF
TGTGCCAGCAGTGGGAATGGCTACACCTTC
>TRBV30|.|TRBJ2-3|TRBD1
CAWSTGVRTRTDTQYF
TGTGCCTGGAGTACAGGGGTCCGTACCCGCACAGATACGCAGTATTTT
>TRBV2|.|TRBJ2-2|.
CASSPSGGGVGGELFF
TGTGCCAGCAGTCCCTCTGGAGGGGGCGTGGGCGGGGAGCTGTTTTTT
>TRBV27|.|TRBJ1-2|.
CASSLRATNYGYTF
TGTGCCAGCAGTTTAAGGGCGACTAACTATGGCTACACCTTC
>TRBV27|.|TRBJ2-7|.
CASSFPEQYF
TGTGCCAGCAGTTTTCCCGAGCAGTACTTC
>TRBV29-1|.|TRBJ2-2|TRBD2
CSFGTSPSGELFF
TGCAGCTTCGGGACTAGCCCTTCGGGGGAGCTGTTTTTT
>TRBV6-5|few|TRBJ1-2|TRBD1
CASGDRIYGYTF
TGTGCCAGCGGGGACAGGATCTATGGCTACACCTTC
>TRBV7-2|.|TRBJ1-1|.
CASSLGIGFEAFF
TGTGCCAGCAGCTTAGGTATAGGATTTGAAGCTTTCTTT
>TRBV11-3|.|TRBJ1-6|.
CARSGPVWMGKNSPLHF
TGTGCCAGGTCCGGCCCCGTTTGGATGGGGAAAAATTCACCCCTCCACTTT
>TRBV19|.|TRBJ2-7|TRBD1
CASTRIIGTGRYEQYF
TGTGCCAGTACGCGAATAATTGGGACAGGGCGTTACGAGCAGTACTTC
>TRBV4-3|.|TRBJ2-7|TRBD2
CASSEGLAGGYYEQYF
TGCGCCAGCAGTGAGGGACTAGCGGGAGGATACTACGAGCAGTACTTC
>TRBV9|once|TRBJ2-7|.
CASSALQTGEQYF
TGTGCCAGCAGCGCATTACAAACGGGCGAGCAGTACTTC
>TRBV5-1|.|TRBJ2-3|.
CASSLRLGDTDTQYF
TGCGCCAGCAGCTTGCGGCTGGGCGACACAGATACGCAGTATTTT
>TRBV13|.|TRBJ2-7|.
CASSLATGRNYEQYF
TGTGCCAGCAGCTTAGCTACGGGACGGAACTACGAGCAGTACTTC
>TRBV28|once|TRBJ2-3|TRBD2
CASSWVAGLTDTQYF
TGTGCCAGCAGTTGGGTAGCGGGACTCACAGATACGCAGTATTTT
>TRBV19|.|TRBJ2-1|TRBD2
CASKRLAEGDEQFF
TGTGCCAGTAAACGACTAGCGGAGGGGGATGAGCAGTTCTTC
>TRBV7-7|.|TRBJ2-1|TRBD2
CASSRSGEGNDEQFF
TGTGCTAGCAGCCGCTCGGGGGAGGGGAACGATGAGCAGTTCTTC
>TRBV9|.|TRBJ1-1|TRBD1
CASSTRDRATEAFF
TGTGCCAGCAGCACTCGGGACAGGGCCACTGAAGCTTTCTTT
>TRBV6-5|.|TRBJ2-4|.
CASSPGQNAKNIQYF
TGTGCCAGCAGCCCCGGACAGAATGCCAAAAACATTCAGTACTTC
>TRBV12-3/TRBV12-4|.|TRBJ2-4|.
CASSWDVNIQYF
TGTGCCAGCAGTTGGGACGTAAACATTCAGTACTTC
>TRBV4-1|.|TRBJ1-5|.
CASSPRDNGNQPQHF
TGCGCCAGCAGCCCCCGGGACAATGGAAATCAGCCCCAGCATTTT